Given below is one T cell receptor beta chain in context. Its antigen target is currently unknown. It has no much larger one-base neighbor in the sample; base qualities were not kept. The cohort consisted of more than 650 healthy bone marrow donors. At the time of sampling, every cohort member was nominally healthy, though immune exposures that went unrecorded were likely present. The donor was CMV seronegative and was included in the group of a few hundred seronegative cohort members. A peripheral blood sample was collected from each donor, and TCR beta sequencing was performed on peripheral blood mononuclear cells. Genomic DNA extraction from the blood cell samples was performed with the Qiagen DNeasy Blood Extraction Kit. The library relied on the immunoSEQ multiplex PCR assay. For the multiplex PCR, a mixture combining 60 forward primers for TCR Vbeta segments and 13 reverse primers for TCR Jbeta segments was used. A multiplex PCR assay on genomic DNA amplified the CDR3 region of rearranged TCR beta genes. The amplified TCR beta libraries were sequenced on the Illumina HiSeq System as 87-base-pair reads. Per the original workflow: In a later analysis, some 80 million unique TCR beta chains were counted across the roughly 610 repertoires, and roughly 11 million of these chains were shared by at least two donors. Raw reads were error-corrected and collapsed into unique sequences with a nearest-neighbor algorithm that merged closely related sequences to remove PCR and sequencing errors. Alignment of CDR3 sequences to IMGT reference sequences was used to assign V, D and J gene segments. For a sequence to be retained, at least a six-nucleotide match to both a V gene segment and a J gene segment was required. Rearrangements were called productive when the CDR3 lacked stop codons and stayed in frame with V and J; all others were non-productive. Following IMGT convention, CDR3 was defined as the stretch from the second conserved V-encoded cysteine up to the conserved J-encoded phenylalanine. The earlier analysis of a few hundred of the donors excluded any sequence lacking an unambiguous match to a single V gene segment. An earlier analysis of several hundred of the donors called V segments functional above 56.7% productive rearrangements and segregating when the between-donor standard deviation exceeded 5%. A statistical classification framework was developed to diagnose cytomegalovirus status using the catalog of TCR beta chain sequences. A later analysis assigned V and J genes by comparing TCR nucleotide sequences with IMGT/GENE-DB human TR gene sequences. The TCRdist pipeline was used in a later analysis to assign CDR3 sequences and most-parsimonious VDJ recombination scenarios. In a later analysis, each TCR beta chain was defined by its CDR3 amino acid sequence together with its V-gene family, and reads lacking a unique V-gene family were excluded. A later analysis removed 500 to 600 highly shared, low-generation-probability nucleotide sequences to deal with suspected cross-contamination and a sequencing artifact. In a later analysis, a clonal expansion index for each public chain was calculated from normalized within-repertoire ranks of inferred template counts. Generation probabilities in a later analysis came from a VDJ recombination model fitted to out-of-frame rearrangements, and those results were checked against IGoR. Hypergeometric tests were used in a later analysis to score TCR-TCR, TCR-HLA and TCR-CMV co-occurrence, with a repertoire-size bias correction applied to the TCR pairs. False discovery rates were estimated in a later analysis by permuting HLA or CMV assignments 20 times. In a later analysis, co-occurring TCRs were grouped using DBSCAN, with TCRdist sequence similarity added in when clustering inside HLA-allele-positive subsets. For co-occurrence clustering, repertoires with fewer than 30,000 or more than 120,000 public chains were excluded, along with a handful of repertoires with anomalous nucleotide sharing. TCRdb took over this immuneACCESS table, retaining in-frame rearrangements with V and J assigned. Such tables are incomplete; in checked studies, under half of the missing clones stem from an unresolved V gene, and the remainder is unexplained. V and J calls and clone size are given by that table; D and trimming were obtained from the DNA. This sample has roughly 230,000 clones in its table, and about 90% of those were observed once. Of the sample, 1.7% falls within the top ten clones.

These data come from a study of cytomegalovirus exposure and HLA in healthy donors (dated by TCRdb to the late 2010s). With respect to the entire study: An earlier analysis of approximately 590 of the donors reported 250 to 300 Gb of sequence data and 117 million unique TCR beta sequences from some 180 million T cells. Approximately 310 gigabases of sequencing data and tens of millions of unique TCR sequences were included in an early release covering over 600 HLA-typed donors. The genetic ancestry cluster associated with self-reported Caucasian donors included 70% to 85% of the approximately 430 genotyped donors. The aim of the study was to test whether cataloging public T cell receptors could identify signatures of past pathogen exposure. Using immunosequencing, the study profiled T cell repertoires from about 650 subjects and related those repertoires to cytomegalovirus serostatus. Along with the approximately 650-subject first cohort, a separate validation cohort of around 120 different subjects was used. The study combined high-throughput TCR immunosequencing, statistical association of individual TCRs with disease status, and machine learning to predict cytomegalovirus infection status. A later analysis re-analyzed previously published TCR beta repertoires from several hundred donors and added high-resolution HLA genotyping to study TCR occurrence patterns. Rather than using new phenotypic data, the later analysis identified candidate immune exposures from TCR beta sequences and from how often those sequences occurred across donors. An earlier analysis of several hundred of the donors applied high-throughput TCR beta sequencing to assess whether each TCR beta V gene segment acted as functional or pseudogenic. Donor age, sex, ethnicity and CMV serostatus were compiled together with the repertoire data. Genome-wide SNP genotypes for about 65% of the 666 donors were used in a later genetic analysis, which treated that subset as a discovery cohort. Every repertoire in the discovery cohort had been generated on one and the same sequencing platform. Both class I and class II loci were covered by HLA typing, at four-digit resolution. The number of donors typed differed by locus, with roughly 620-630 for A, B, C, DRB1 and DQB1, around 560 for DQA1, 606 for DPA1, and about 450 for DPB1. Four to six DR-DQ haplotypes were handled as single units for association and clustering, since linkage in the cohort was strong. Among some 400 genotyped donors of the cohort, an average of approximately 240,000 unique TCR beta nucleotide sequences was sequenced per donor, of which approximately 19% were non-productive.

Paper-wide results and their limitations: In an earlier analysis of approximately 590 of the donors, most TCR beta V segments appeared in productive rearrangements about 87% or about 30% of the time, broadly matching IMGT annotations. According to a later analysis, TCR association rates differed among HLA loci, with DRB1 alleles showing the most associated TCRs and HLA-C alleles showing the fewest. When HLA alleles, especially DR and DQ, strongly co-occurred, attributing TCR associations to individual alleles was difficult. Because HLA typing was missing for some donors at each locus, association tests included only the typed subset. According to the authors, the approach could potentially be generalized to other disease states and immunological phenotypes. In vitro tests confirmed that three of the cytomegalovirus-associated TCR beta chains recognize cytomegalovirus antigens. Sequencing depth was assumed to be roughly uniform across donors in the presence/absence analyses, though that assumption may not hold. A further reported finding was that TCR beta sequences accurately predicted the HLA-A and HLA-B alleles for most subjects in the first cohort. In a later analysis, HLA-associated TCR beta chains showed more clonal expansion and lower generation probabilities than non-associated chains that were equally common. Because the 87-base-pair reads could not distinguish some IMGT-functional V segments, including TRBV6-2 and TRBV6-3, those segments were excluded. Correlated functional status among segregating V segments might reflect linkage disequilibrium, but an unknown experimental factor could not be ruled out. According to a later analysis, most CMV-associated TCR beta chains appeared to be HLA-restricted, and the HLA associations seemed to be driven largely by CMV exposure. Immune exposure information for the cohort was limited to CMV serostatus. In a later analysis, several top co-occurrence clusters were reported to appear linked to parvovirus B19, influenza, CMV and Epstein-Barr virus. At a false discovery rate of 0.05, a later analysis linked 16,000 or so TCR beta sequences to specific HLA alleles. In this cohort, only TCR beta chains were sequenced, and detectable features were limited by the absence of alpha or paired-chain data. While some public TCRs were present in many individuals, most TCR sequences turned up only very rarely across donors. V-gene and J-gene trimming of TCR beta chains was associated with a missense DCLRE1C variant in a later genetic analysis, and the association was replicated in an independent cohort. The earlier analysis of some 540 of the donors excluded some 16 rarely observed V segments, including chromosome 9 orphons, because counts were too low. The classifier was reported to diagnose cytomegalovirus status with high specificity and sensitivity in both the original cohort and the validation cohort. A total of fewer than 200 TCR beta chains were listed by the study as associated with cytomegalovirus. A cluster of highly shared sequence variants was judged likely to represent a technical artifact of the sequencing pipeline. Compared with the 666-donor mean, donors in an Asian-associated ancestry cluster had fewer N-insertions in productive TCRs, according to a later genetic analysis.

From its cysteine to its phenylalanine, the CDR3 spans 21 amino acids. Left in the record is the CDR3 DNA by itself, 63 bases read in frame from the first base. Here V drops 2 bases and J drops 0 bases, and the junction holds 23 bases not matched to any gene. As encoded in the germline V gene (reference sequence), CDR1 is GTSNPN while CDR2 is SVGIG. The sequence was collected from a girl aged 2 to 10 in good health and CMV-seronegative. The specimen sequenced was PBMCs. This sequence uses TRBV30 and TRBJ1-1; the junction holds 8 bases that match TRBD1. CDR3 reads: CAWSPCWPSAGGLGMNTEAFF. The DNA sequence is as follows: TGTGCCTGGAGTCCCTGTTGGCCTTCGGCAGGGGGCTTAGGGATGAACACTGAAGCTTTCTTT. The full variable domain, with segments outside the CDR3 supplied by the reference TRBV30 and TRBJ1-1 proteins, appears as SQTIHQWPATLVQPVGSPLSLECTVEGTSNPNLYWYRQAAGRGLQLLFYSVGIGQISSEVPQNLSASRPQDRQFILSSKKLLLSDSGFYLCAWSPCWPSAGGLGMNTEAFFGQGTRLTVV.